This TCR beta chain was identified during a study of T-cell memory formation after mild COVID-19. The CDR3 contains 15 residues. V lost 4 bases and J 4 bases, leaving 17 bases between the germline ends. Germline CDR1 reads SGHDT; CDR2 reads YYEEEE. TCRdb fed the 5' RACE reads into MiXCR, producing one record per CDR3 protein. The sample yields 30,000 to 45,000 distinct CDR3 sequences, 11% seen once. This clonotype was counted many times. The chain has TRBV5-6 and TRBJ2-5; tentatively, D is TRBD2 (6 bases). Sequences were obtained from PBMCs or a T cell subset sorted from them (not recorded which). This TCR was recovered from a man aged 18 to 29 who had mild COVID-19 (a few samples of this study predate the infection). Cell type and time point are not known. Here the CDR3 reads CASSRRSLGGETQYF. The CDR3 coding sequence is TGTGCCAGCAGCCGAAGATCGTTGGGAGGAGAGACCCAGTACTTC. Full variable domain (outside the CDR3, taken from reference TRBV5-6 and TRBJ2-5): DAGVTQSPTHLIKTRGQQVTLRCSPKSGHDTVSWYQQALGQGPQFIFQYYEEEERQRGNFPDRFSGHQFPNYSSELNVNALLLGDSALYLCASSRRSLGGETQYFGPGTRLLVL.